This T cell receptor (beta chain) derives from a study of neurological immune-mediated disorders. The table lists this clonotype with many counts. Antigen specificity is unknown. As to time point: technical triplicate 2. The study built sorted libraries from 1 million CD4+ or CD8+ T cells. The cDNA was synthesized by means of template-switch 5'RACE, which was carried out with 10-nucleotide random UMIs. Each CDR3 protein is one row after TCRdb ran MiXCR on the 5' RACE reads. This sample carries 30,000 or so distinct CDR3 sequences, 13% of them seen once, and the ten largest clones take roughly 5.2%. Study-level results: Private repertoires in all groups were suggested by the absence of shared CDR3 amino acid sequences among expanded clones across subjects.

The sample taken for sequencing was CD4+ T cells from blood. The TCR originated in a female donor with HTLV-1-associated myelopathy (HAM/TSP).

CDR3 residues: CASSSAGGGYYEQYF. Here the CDR3 DNA reads TGTGCCAGCAGCTCCGCGGGAGGGGGCTACTACGAGCAGTACTTC. J is TRBJ2-7 and V is TRBV7-2; TRBD2 aligns across 9 bases. CDR3 length: 15 amino acids. The V and J ends lost 4 bases and 3 bases, in that order; junction bases with no gene match: 7. Germline loops: CDR1 SGHTA, CDR2 FQGNSA.